These T cell receptor beta chains were read from a single sample in a study of cytomegalovirus exposure and HLA in healthy donors. TCRdb's table, derived via immunoSEQ multiplex PCR, lists solely in-frame clones and lacks some. The repertoire consists of 80,000 or so clones, with roughly four fifths occurring once and the leading ten covering 3.5% to 4.5%. The source material was PBMCs. All receptors come from a man in his forties or fifties in good health and CMV-seronegative. Each CDR3 is given with its conserved first and last residue. Fields, in order: J gene, clone size, V gene, D gene, CDR3 protein, CDR3 DNA. A D gene is named only where the DNA matches it firmly. Expanded clones are given a class, and other clones once, few, many or no size at all.

TRBJ2-7	-	TRBV7-8	TRBD1	CASSFTDRDYEQYF	TGTGCCAGCAGCTTCACGGACAGGGACTACGAGCAGTACTTC
TRBJ2-1	-	TRBV4-3	-	CASSQDVEFNEQFF	TGCGCCAGCAGCCAAGACGTGGAGTTCAATGAGCAGTTCTTC
TRBJ2-7	-	TRBV28	TRBD1	CASRRQGWIMYEQYF	TGTGCCAGCAGGCGACAGGGGTGGATTATGTACGAGCAGTACTTC
TRBJ1-5	-	TRBV7-2	-	CASSLDTGWQPQHF	TGTGCCAGCAGCTTAGATACAGGGTGGCAGCCCCAGCATTTT
TRBJ1-1	-	TRBV6-1	TRBD1	CASSEEGAGRTEAFF	TGTGCCAGCAGTGAAGAGGGGGCTGGTCGGACTGAAGCTTTCTTT
TRBJ2-1	few	TRBV10-3	TRBD2	CAISVLAGEQFF	TGTGCCATCAGTGTACTAGCGGGGGAGCAGTTCTTC
TRBJ2-2	once	TRBV5-4	-	CASSWERPGELFF	TGTGCCAGCAGCTGGGAGAGGCCCGGGGAGCTGTTTTTT
TRBJ1-2	-	TRBV29-1	TRBD1	CSVQGAKDNYGYTF	TGCAGCGTACAGGGGGCAAAGGATAACTATGGCTACACCTTC
TRBJ1-4	-	TRBV6-1	-	CASSGGLTNEKLFF	TGTGCCAGCTCGGGAGGGCTAACTAATGAAAAACTGTTTTTT
TRBJ1-2	-	TRBV9	-	CASSVQPISGTNFYGYTF	TGTGCCAGCAGCGTACAACCCATCTCCGGGACAAACTTCTATGGCTACACCTTC
TRBJ2-1	-	TRBV19	-	CASSITGGDLREQFF	TGTGCCAGTAGTATAACCGGGGGAGACCTCCGGGAGCAGTTCTTC
TRBJ2-7	-	TRBV10-1	-	CASSRLTAYEQYF	TGCGCCAGCAGTAGATTGACAGCCTACGAGCAGTACTTC
TRBJ2-7	-	TRBV5-6	TRBD1	CASRPGTGSSYEQYF	TGTGCCAGCAGGCCTGGGACAGGGAGCTCCTACGAGCAGTACTTC
TRBJ2-1	-	TRBV4-3	-	CASSQDTSIPGEFF	TGCGCCAGCAGCCAAGATACGTCGATCCCCGGGGAGTTCTTC
TRBJ2-7	-	TRBV28	-	CASSGGYYEQYF	TGTGCCAGTTCAGGGGGGTACTACGAGCAGTACTTC
TRBJ1-5	once	TRBV7-2	TRBD1	CASSLGQGEGNQPQHF	TGTGCCAGCAGCTTAGGGCAGGGGGAGGGCAATCAGCCCCAGCATTTT
TRBJ2-7	-	TRBV11-2	TRBD1	CASSPIRTGKTYEQYF	TGTGCCAGCAGCCCCATCAGGACAGGAAAGACCTACGAGCAGTACTTC
TRBJ2-7	once	TRBV6-5	-	CASKAGPSSYEQYF	TGTGCCAGCAAGGCGGGTCCCAGCTCCTACGAGCAGTACTTC
TRBJ2-7	-	TRBV9	TRBD1	CASSYRDRAQGEQYF	TGTGCCAGCAGCTACCGGGACAGGGCTCAAGGCGAGCAGTACTTC
TRBJ2-1	-	TRBV29-1	TRBD2	CSVEVSSGRGGEQFF	TGCAGCGTTGAAGTTTCTAGCGGGAGGGGCGGTGAGCAGTTCTTC
TRBJ1-2	few	TRBV6-5	-	CASSYGGVQELGYTF	TGTGCCAGCAGTTACGGAGGGGTACAGGAATTAGGCTACACCTTC
TRBJ2-1	-	TRBV5-6	TRBD2	CASTPSGFYNEQFF	TGTGCCAGCACCCCTAGCGGGTTCTACAATGAGCAGTTCTTC
TRBJ2-1	few	TRBV4-3	-	CASSQDGPTIANEQFF	TGCGCCAGCAGCCAAGATGGTCCCACTATTGCCAATGAGCAGTTCTTC
TRBJ1-2	-	TRBV6-5	-	CASSYDRLYGYTF	TGTGCCAGCAGTTACGACAGGTTATATGGCTACACCTTC
TRBJ2-7	once	TRBV7-2	TRBD2	CASSLYGTSGTYEQYF	TGTGCCAGCAGCTTATACGGGACTAGCGGGACCTACGAGCAGTACTTC
TRBJ2-1	-	TRBV27	TRBD2	CASSPRTSGRAVRHNEQFF	TGTGCCAGCAGTCCAAGGACTAGCGGGAGGGCCGTTAGACACAATGAGCAGTTCTTC
TRBJ2-3	-	TRBV28	TRBD2	CASSLLAGVELDTQYF	TGTGCCAGCAGTTTACTAGCGGGAGTGGAACTAGATACGCAGTATTTT
TRBJ1-1	medium-sized	TRBV28	TRBD1	CASSRGQGRMNTEAFF	TGTGCCAGCAGCCGGGGACAGGGGAGGATGAACACTGAAGCTTTCTTT
TRBJ2-7	-	TRBV15	-	CATSSRGARRDEQYF	TGTGCCACCAGCAGTCGGGGGGCCCGTAGGGACGAGCAGTACTTC
TRBJ1-2	-	TRBV28	-	CASSSYGYTF	TGTGCCAGCAGTTCTTATGGCTACACCTTC
TRBJ2-3	-	TRBV30	-	CAWSVRRADTQYF	TGTGCCTGGAGTGTACGTCGAGCAGATACGCAGTATTTT
TRBJ2-1	-	TRBV6-1	-	CASNPAGRLGNEQFF	TGTGCCAGCAACCCTGCGGGAAGACTAGGGAATGAGCAGTTCTTC
TRBJ1-1	once	TRBV6-5	TRBD1	CASSSGDRGPEAFF	TGTGCCAGCAGTAGCGGGGACAGGGGGCCTGAAGCTTTCTTT
TRBJ2-3	-	TRBV7-9	-	CASSLASAGNTDTQYF	TGTGCCAGCAGCTTAGCGTCGGCAGGAAACACAGATACGCAGTATTTT
TRBJ1-1	-	TRBV11-1	TRBD1	CASSPYRGLRTEAFF	TGTGCCAGCAGCCCCTACAGGGGGCTGAGAACTGAAGCTTTCTTT
TRBJ1-2	-	TRBV14	TRBD1	CASSKGQGSSGYTF	TGTGCCAGCAGCAAGGGACAGGGAAGTAGTGGCTACACCTTC
TRBJ2-5	-	TRBV9	-	CASSLVGETQYF	TGTGCCAGCAGCCTAGTCGGGGAGACCCAGTACTTC
TRBJ1-1	-	TRBV30	TRBD1	CAWSVGGSGTEAFF	TGTGCCTGGAGTGTAGGGGGCTCGGGCACTGAAGCTTTCTTT
TRBJ2-3	-	TRBV29-1	-	CSVQGTSDTQYF	TGCAGCGTTCAGGGGACGTCTGATACGCAGTATTTT
TRBJ2-5	-	TRBV28	-	CASRWGVQETQYF	TGTGCCAGCCGCTGGGGAGTGCAGGAGACCCAGTACTTC
TRBJ2-5	-	TRBV2	-	CASSVAGGGATQYF	TGTGCCAGCAGTGTCGCGGGCGGGGGCGCGACCCAGTACTTC
TRBJ2-7	-	TRBV5-1	TRBD2	CASSLVGTSGYYEQYF	TGCGCCAGCAGCTTGGTAGGGACTAGCGGTTACTACGAGCAGTACTTC
TRBJ2-1	few	TRBV9	TRBD2	CASRAGAGGGEQFF	TGTGCCAGCAGGGCGGGGGCGGGAGGAGGTGAGCAGTTCTTC
TRBJ2-5	-	TRBV5-1	-	CASSLAPTGVRTQYF	TGCGCCAGCAGCTTGGCCCCCACAGGTGTGAGGACCCAGTACTTC
TRBJ2-5	-	TRBV5-5	TRBD2	CASSGGLAEETQYF	TGTGCCAGCAGCGGGGGACTAGCGGAAGAGACCCAGTACTTC
TRBJ2-1	-	TRBV2	-	CASSEKDRYNEQFF	TGTGCCAGCAGTGAAAAGGACAGATACAATGAGCAGTTCTTC
TRBJ1-1	-	TRBV9	TRBD1	CASSVGNRGQDTEAFF	TGTGCCAGCAGCGTAGGCAACAGGGGGCAGGACACTGAAGCTTTCTTT
TRBJ1-5	-	TRBV7-6	-	CASSLGQGNNQPQHF	TGTGCCAGCAGCTTAGGGCAGGGCAACAATCAGCCCCAGCATTTT
TRBJ2-6	-	TRBV5-6	TRBD1	CASSPTGGSGANVLTF	TGTGCCAGCAGCCCGACAGGGGGCTCTGGGGCCAACGTCCTGACTTTC
TRBJ2-3	-	TRBV5-1	TRBD2	CASSLGGLAGLDTQYF	TGCGCCAGCAGCCTGGGTGGACTAGCGGGACTAGATACGCAGTATTTT